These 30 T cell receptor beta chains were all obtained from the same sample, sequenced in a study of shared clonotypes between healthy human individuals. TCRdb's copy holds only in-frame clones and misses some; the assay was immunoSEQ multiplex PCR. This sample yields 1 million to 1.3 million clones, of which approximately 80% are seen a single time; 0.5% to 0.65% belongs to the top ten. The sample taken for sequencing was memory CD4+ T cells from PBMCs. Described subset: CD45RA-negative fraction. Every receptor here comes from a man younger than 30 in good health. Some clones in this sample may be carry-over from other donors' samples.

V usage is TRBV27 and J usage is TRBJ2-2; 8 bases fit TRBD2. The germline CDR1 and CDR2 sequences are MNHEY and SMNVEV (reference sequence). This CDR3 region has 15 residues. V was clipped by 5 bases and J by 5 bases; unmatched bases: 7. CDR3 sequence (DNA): TGTGCCAGCAGTCCCGGGAGGGCTCGGACCGGGGAGCTGTTTTTT. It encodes CASSPGRARTGELFF.

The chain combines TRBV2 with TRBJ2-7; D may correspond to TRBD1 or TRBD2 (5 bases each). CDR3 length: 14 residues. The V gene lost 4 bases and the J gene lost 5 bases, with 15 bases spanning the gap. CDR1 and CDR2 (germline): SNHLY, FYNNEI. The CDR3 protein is CASSVSGTPNEQYF. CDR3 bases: TGTGCCAGCAGTGTTTCAGGGACGCCCAACGAGCAGTACTTC. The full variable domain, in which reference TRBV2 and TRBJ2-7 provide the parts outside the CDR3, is EPEVTQTPSHQVTQMGQEVILRCVPISNHLYFYWYRQILGQKVEFLVSFYNNEISEKSEIFDDQFSVERPDGSNFTLKIRSTKLEDSAMYFCASSVSGTPNEQYFGPGTRLTVT.

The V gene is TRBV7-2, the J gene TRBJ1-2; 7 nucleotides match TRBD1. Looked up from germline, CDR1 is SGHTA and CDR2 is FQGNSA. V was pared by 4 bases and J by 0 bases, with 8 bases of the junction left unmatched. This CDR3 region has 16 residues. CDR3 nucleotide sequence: TGTGCCAGCAGCTCATTTACAGGGGTGTCTAACTATGGCTACACCTTC. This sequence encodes CASSSFTGVSNYGYTF.

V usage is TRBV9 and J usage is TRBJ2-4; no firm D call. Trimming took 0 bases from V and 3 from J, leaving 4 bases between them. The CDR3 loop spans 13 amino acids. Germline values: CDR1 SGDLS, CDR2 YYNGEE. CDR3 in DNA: TGTGCCAGCAGCGTAGGGGTCAAAAACATTCAGTACTTC. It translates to CASSVGVKNIQYF.

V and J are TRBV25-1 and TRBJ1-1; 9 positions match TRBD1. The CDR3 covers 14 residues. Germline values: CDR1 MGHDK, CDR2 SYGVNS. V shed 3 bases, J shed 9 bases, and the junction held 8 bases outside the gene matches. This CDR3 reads CASSDTDRGGKAFF. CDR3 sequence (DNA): TGTGCCAGCAGTGACACGGACAGGGGCGGAAAAGCTTTCTTT.

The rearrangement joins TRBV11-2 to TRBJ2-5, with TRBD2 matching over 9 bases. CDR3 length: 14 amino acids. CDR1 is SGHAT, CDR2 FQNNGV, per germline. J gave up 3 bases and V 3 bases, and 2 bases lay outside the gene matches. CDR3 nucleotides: TGTGCCAGCAGCTTGAGACTAGCGGAAGAGACCCAGTACTTC. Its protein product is CASSLRLAEETQYF.

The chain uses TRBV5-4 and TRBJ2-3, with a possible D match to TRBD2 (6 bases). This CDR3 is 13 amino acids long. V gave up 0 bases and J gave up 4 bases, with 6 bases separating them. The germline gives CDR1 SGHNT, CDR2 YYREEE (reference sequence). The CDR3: CASSLGGADTQYF. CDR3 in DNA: TGTGCCAGCAGCTTGGGGGGGGCAGATACGCAGTATTTT.

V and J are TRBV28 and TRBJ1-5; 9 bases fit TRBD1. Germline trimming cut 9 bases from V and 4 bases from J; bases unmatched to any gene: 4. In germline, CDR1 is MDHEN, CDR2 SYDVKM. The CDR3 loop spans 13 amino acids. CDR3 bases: TGTGCCAGTAAGACAGGGGGAAATCAGCCCCAGCATTTT. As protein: CASKTGGNQPQHF.

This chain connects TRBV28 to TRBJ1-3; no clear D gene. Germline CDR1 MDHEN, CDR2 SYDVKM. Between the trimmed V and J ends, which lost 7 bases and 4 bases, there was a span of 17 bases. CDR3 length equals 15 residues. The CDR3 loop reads CASMGRTVVGNTIYF. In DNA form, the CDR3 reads TGTGCCAGCATGGGTAGGACGGTTGTGGGAAACACCATATATTTT.

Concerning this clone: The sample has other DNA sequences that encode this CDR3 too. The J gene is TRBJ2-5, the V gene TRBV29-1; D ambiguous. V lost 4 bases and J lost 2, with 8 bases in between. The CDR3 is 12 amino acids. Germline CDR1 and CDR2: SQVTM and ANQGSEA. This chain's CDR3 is CSVVLIQETQYF. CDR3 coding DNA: TGCAGCGTTGTCCTGATACAAGAGACCCAGTACTTC.

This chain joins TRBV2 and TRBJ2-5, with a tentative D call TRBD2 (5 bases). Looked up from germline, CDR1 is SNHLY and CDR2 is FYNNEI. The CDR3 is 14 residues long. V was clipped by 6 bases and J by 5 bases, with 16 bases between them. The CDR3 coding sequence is TGTGCCAGCAGCGACCTCCTAGCTACGGAGACCCAGTACTTC. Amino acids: CASSDLLATETQYF.

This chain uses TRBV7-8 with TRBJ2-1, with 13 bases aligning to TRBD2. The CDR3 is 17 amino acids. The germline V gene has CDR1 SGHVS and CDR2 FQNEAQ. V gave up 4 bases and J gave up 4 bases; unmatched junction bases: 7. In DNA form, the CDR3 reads TGTGCCAGCAGCTCCGGATCACTAGCGGGAGGGTACAATGAGCAGTTCTTC. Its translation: CASSSGSLAGGYNEQFF.

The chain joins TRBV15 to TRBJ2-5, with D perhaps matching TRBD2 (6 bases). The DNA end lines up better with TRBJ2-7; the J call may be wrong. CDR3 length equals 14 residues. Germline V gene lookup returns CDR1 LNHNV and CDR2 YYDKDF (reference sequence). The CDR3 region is CATSPRTGVYEQYF. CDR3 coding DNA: TGTGCCACCAGCCCCCGGACGGGAGTATACGAGCAGTACTTC.

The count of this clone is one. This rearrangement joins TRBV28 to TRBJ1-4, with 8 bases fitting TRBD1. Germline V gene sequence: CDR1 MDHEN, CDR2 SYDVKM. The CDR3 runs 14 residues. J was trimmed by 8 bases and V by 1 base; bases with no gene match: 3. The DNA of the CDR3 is TGTGCCAGCAGTTTATCAGGGGGCGGGGAAAAACTGTTTTTT. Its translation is CASSLSGGGEKLFF.

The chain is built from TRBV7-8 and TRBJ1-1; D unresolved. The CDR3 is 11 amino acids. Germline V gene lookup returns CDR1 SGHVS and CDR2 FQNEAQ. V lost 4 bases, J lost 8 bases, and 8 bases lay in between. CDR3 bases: TGTGCCAGCAGCTCCCCCAAGGAAGCTTTCTTT. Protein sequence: CASSSPKEAFF.

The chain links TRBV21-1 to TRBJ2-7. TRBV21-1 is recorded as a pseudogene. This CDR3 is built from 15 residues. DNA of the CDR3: TGTGCCAGCAGCAAAAAAAGGGGGGACTCGAACGAGCAGTACTTC. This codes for CASSKKRGDSNEQYF.

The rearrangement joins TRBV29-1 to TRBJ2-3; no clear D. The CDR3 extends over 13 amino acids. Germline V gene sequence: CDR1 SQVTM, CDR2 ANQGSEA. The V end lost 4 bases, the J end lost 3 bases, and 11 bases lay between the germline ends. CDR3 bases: TGCAGCGTTGTCTCTGCTGGAACAGATACGCAGTATTTT. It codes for CSVVSAGTDTQYF.

This CDR3 is CASSLEAGGPTEQFF. The CDR3 DNA sequence: TGTGCCAGCAGCTTAGAGGCGGGAGGGCCGACTGAGCAGTTCTTC. The chain is built from TRBV7-2 and TRBJ2-1, with 9 bases fitting TRBD2. V was pared by 1 base and J by 9 bases, with 7 bases of the junction left unmatched. The CDR3 sequence is 15 residues long. CDR1 and CDR2 (germline): SGHTA, FQGNSA.

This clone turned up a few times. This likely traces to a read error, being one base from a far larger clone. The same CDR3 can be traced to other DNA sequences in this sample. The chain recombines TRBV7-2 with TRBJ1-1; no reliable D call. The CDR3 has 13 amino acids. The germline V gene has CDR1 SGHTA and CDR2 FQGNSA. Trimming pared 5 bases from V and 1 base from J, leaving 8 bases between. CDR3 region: CASSRQENTEAFF. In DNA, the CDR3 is TGTGCCAGCAGCCGCCAGGAGAACACTGAAGCTTTCTTT. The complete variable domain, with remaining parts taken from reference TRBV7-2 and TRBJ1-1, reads GAGVSQSPSNKVTEKGKDVELRCDPISGHTALYWYRQSLGQGLEFLIYFQGNSAPDKSGLPSDRFSAERTGGSVSTLTIQRTQQEDSAVYLCASSRQENTEAFFGQGTRLTVV.

The CDR3 sequence: CASSPRVMDTQYF. The CDR3 DNA follows: TGTGCCAGCAGCCCCAGAGTCATGGATACGCAGTATTTT. This chain joins TRBV7-7 and TRBJ2-3; D gene ambiguous. The CDR3 is 13 amino acids. The germline gives CDR1 SSHAT, CDR2 FNYEAQ (reference sequence). V dropped 5 bases and J dropped 6 bases, with 12 bases sitting between them.

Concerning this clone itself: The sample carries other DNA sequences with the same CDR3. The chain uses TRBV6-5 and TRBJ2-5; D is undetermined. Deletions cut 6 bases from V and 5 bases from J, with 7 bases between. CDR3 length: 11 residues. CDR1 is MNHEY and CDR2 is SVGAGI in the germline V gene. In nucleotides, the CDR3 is TGTGCCAGCAGCACCCGTGAGACCCAGTACTTC. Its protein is CASSTRETQYF.

In DNA, the CDR3 is TGTGCCAGCAGTTTTTATAGGGCCTACAATGAGCAGTTCTTC. The encoded protein is CASSFYRAYNEQFF. The chain couples TRBV28 to TRBJ2-1; D is ambiguous. Germline-derived CDR1 and CDR2 are MDHEN and SYDVKM. The CDR3 is 14 amino acids. V was trimmed by 3 bases and J by 2 bases, leaving 8 bases between them.

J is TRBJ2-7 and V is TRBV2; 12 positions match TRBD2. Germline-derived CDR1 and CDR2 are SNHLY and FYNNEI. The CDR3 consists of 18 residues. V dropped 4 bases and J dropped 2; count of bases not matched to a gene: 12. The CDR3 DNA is TGTGCCAGCAGTGTAGGGCTAGCGGGAGGGAGCCGGCCCTACGAGCAGTACTTC. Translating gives CASSVGLAGGSRPYEQYF.

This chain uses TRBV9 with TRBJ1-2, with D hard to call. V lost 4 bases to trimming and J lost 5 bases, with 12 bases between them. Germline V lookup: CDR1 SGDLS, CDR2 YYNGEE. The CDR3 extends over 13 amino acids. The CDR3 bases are TGTGCCAGCAGCCAGGACGGACGGTATGGCTACACCTTC. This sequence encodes CASSQDGRYGYTF.

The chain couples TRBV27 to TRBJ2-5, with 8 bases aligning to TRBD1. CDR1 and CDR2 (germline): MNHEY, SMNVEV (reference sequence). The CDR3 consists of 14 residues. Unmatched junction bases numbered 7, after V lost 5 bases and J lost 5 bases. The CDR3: CASSLRGHRETQYF. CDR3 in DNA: TGTGCCAGCAGTCTCAGGGGGCATCGTGAGACCCAGTACTTC.

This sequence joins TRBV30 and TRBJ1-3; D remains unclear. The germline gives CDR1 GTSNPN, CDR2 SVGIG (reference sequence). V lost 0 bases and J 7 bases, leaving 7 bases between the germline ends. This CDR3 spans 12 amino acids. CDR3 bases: TGTGCCTGGAGTGTGAGGAGTAACACCATATATTTT. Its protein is CAWSVRSNTIYF. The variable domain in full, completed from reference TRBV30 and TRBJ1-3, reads SQTIHQWPATLVQPVGSPLSLECTVEGTSNPNLYWYRQAAGRGLQLLFYSVGIGQISSEVPQNLSASRPQDRQFILSSKKLLLSDSGFYLCAWSVRSNTIYFGEGSWLTVV.

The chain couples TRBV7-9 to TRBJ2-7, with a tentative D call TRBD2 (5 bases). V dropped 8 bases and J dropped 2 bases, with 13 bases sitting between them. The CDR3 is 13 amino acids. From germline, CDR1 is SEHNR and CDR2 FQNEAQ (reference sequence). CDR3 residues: CASERVGTYEQYF. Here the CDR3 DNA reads TGTGCCAGCGAGAGGGTGGGGACCTACGAGCAGTACTTC.

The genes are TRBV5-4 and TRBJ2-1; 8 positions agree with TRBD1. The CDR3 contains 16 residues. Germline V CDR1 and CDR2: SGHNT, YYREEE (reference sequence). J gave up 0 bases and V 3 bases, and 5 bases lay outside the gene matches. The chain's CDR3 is CASSSWTGSSYNEQFF. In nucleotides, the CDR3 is TGTGCCAGCAGCTCCTGGACAGGGAGCTCCTACAATGAGCAGTTCTTC. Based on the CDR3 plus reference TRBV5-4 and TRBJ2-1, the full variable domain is ETGVTQSPTHLIKTRGQQVTLRCSSQSGHNTVSWYQQALGQGPQFIFQYYREEENGRGNFPPRFSGLQFPNYSSELNVNALELDDSALYLCASSSWTGSSYNEQFFGPGTRLTVL.

CDR3 protein: CASRSTLANYGYTF. CDR3 bases: TGTGCCAGCAGATCGACTCTAGCTAACTATGGCTACACCTTC. The chain uses TRBV28 and TRBJ1-2; D remains unclear. Germline V CDR1 and CDR2: MDHEN, SYDVKM. The CDR3 sequence is 14 residues long. The V and J ends lost 6 bases and 0 bases respectively, with 11 bases between them.

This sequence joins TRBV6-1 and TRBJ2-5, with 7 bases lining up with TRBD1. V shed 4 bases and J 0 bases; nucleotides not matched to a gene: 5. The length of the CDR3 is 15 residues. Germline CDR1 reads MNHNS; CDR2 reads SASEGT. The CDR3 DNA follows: TGTGCCAGCAGTGGAAACAGGGGCTACCAAGAGACCCAGTACTTC. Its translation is CASSGNRGYQETQYF.